The present T cell receptor (beta chain) was sequenced within a study of OX40 agonist ivuxolimab in advanced cancers. Whole-study context: Patients achieving partial responses numbered three: one hepatocellular carcinoma case and two cutaneous melanoma cases. General study findings and limits: Doses of 0.1 to 3.0 mg/kg were accompanied by clonal expansion of CD4+ and CD8+ blood T cells by week 6. Specificity for antigen went undetermined in the expanded peripheral T cells.

Generated by immunoSEQ multiplex PCR, the TCRdb table keeps only in-frame clones and is missing some. Among some 86,000 clones listed, approximately 94% were seen once. Points on this clone: Antigen: not known.

The germline gives CDR1 LNHDA, CDR2 SQIVND (reference sequence). The CDR3 covers 13 residues. Trimming stripped 0 bases from V and 3 bases from J, with 5 bases between. The TCR was taken from an adult with an advanced solid tumor such as melanoma, head and neck, liver or kidney cancer. The sequencing used CD4+ or CD8+ T cells sorted from blood, collected in a trial of the OX40 agonist ivuxolimab. J is TRBJ1-2 and V is TRBV19; D remains ambiguous. CDR3 nucleotide sequence: TGTGCCAGTAGTATAGACAGCTACTATGGCTACACCTTC. Its translation: CASSIDSYYGYTF.